This paragraph reports one TCR beta chain. Antigen unknown. The sample is drawn from a study of T cell responses to AZD1222 COVID-19 vaccine. The CDR3 covers 13 residues. Trimming stripped 9 bases from V and 4 bases from J, with 15 bases between. Looked up from germline, CDR1 is SEHNR and CDR2 is FQNEAQ (reference sequence). Points from the study as a whole: Repertoire samples came only from after the peak T cell response. Receipt of two AZD1222 doses was followed by a rise in Spike-specific TCR breadth and depth.

Sequencing was performed with immunoSEQ multiplex PCR; in TCRdb, only in-frame clones are kept and a portion is missing. The data contain 95,000 to 150,000 clones, about 90% of them singletons. This clonotype was sampled from an adult in good health. The rearrangement uses TRBV7-9 and TRBJ1-1; D remains ambiguous. The sequencing here drew on peripheral blood, taken on day 0 of AZD1222 vaccination. The CDR3 reads CASTGGRSTEAFF. In DNA form, the CDR3 reads TGTGCCAGTACGGGTGGACGGAGCACTGAAGCTTTCTTT.